These 5 T cell receptor beta chains were all obtained from the same sample, sequenced in a study of blood T cell repertoires in COVID-19. Data came from immunoSEQ multiplex PCR; TCRdb stores just in-frame clones and leaves some out. The top ten clones hold 1.4% of a sample with roughly 220,000 clones, 70% to 85% of them seen once. The sequenced sample was peripheral blood. These receptors all stem from a woman aged 40 to 50 who had recovered from COVID-19.

This sequence joins TRBV5-1 and TRBJ2-5; no firm D call. The CDR3 is made up of 14 amino acids. Germline V gives CDR1 SGHRS, CDR2 YFSETQ. V was cut by 2 bases and J by 1 base, with 9 bases left in between. CDR3 nucleotide sequence: TGCGCCAGCAGCTTCACAGCACCCCAAGAGACCCAGTACTTC. This codes for CASSFTAPQETQYF.

The chain has TRBV11-2 and TRBJ1-2, with 7 positions matching TRBD1. Trimming cost V 2 bases and J 7 bases; bases outside gene matches: 7. Germline loops: CDR1 SGHAT, CDR2 FQNNGV. The CDR3 spans 14 residues. CDR3 region: CASSLQDRTTGYTF. The CDR3 DNA reads TGTGCCAGCAGCTTACAGGACAGGACGACTGGCTACACCTTC.

The V gene is TRBV6-2 or TRBV6-3, the J gene TRBJ1-2; maybe TRBD1 (5 bases). This CDR3 comprises 14 residues. The germline V and J ends were trimmed by 0 bases and 8 bases, with 13 bases remaining between them. The germline gives CDR1 MNHEY, CDR2 SVGEGT. The CDR3 DNA reads TGTGCCAGCAGTTACTCACGGGGGTTTTACGGCTACACCTTC. It encodes CASSYSRGFYGYTF.

The V gene is TRBV6-5, the J gene TRBJ2-7; D ambiguous. The ends were cut back, 5 bases at V and 5 bases at J, with 13 bases in the middle. This CDR3 comprises 13 residues. Germline assignment: CDR1 MNHEY and CDR2 SVGAGI. CDR3 region: CASSLRVVHEQYF. CDR3 nucleotides: TGTGCCAGCAGTCTACGGGTTGTCCACGAGCAGTACTTC.

This chain joins TRBV2 and TRBJ1-1; TRBD1 might be the D (6 bases). The V end was cut by 1 base, the J end by 11 bases, with 14 bases between. Per germline, CDR1 SNHLY and CDR2 FYNNEI. The CDR3 consists of 13 residues. This chain's CDR3 is CASSEGTALEAFF. In nucleotides, the CDR3 is TGTGCCAGCAGTGAAGGGACAGCCCTTGAGGCTTTCTTT.